This TCR beta chain was sequenced during a study of T cells after yellow fever vaccination. General study results and limits: Abundant clonotypes from the bulk population could have been carried over as contaminants into FACS-sorted repertoires.

About this clonotype itself: Its antigen remains unknown.

From the 5' RACE reads, TCRdb called clonotypes with MiXCR, one entry per CDR3 protein. The sample includes hundreds of thousands of distinct CDR3 sequences, 10% to 15% of them seen just once. Germline CDR1 SQVTM, CDR2 ANQGSEA. V lost 6 bases to trimming and J lost 8 bases; unmatched junction nucleotides: 6. The CDR3 extends over 13 amino acids. The specimen comprised PBMCs, sampled on the day of the yellow fever booster vaccination. The sequence was obtained from a man between 25 and 39 years old who received the YFV17D yellow fever vaccine. The V call is TRBV29-1, the J call TRBJ2-1; 11 bases match TRBD2. The CDR3 spells CSVTSGVRYEQFF. The CDR3 DNA sequence: TGCAGCGTGACTAGCGGGGTTAGATATGAGCAGTTCTTC.